The present TCR beta chain was sequenced within a study of blood T cell repertoires in COVID-19 (dated by TCRdb to about 2020). In terms of the full investigation: Samples from collaborators originated in the United States, Italy and Spain and spanned both the acute and convalescent phases of COVID-19. Where HLA class I and class II types were available, the types were taken from metadata supplied by the sample provider, not from assay-based typing. Nearly every sample came with metadata listing a de-identified subject ID, COVID-19 status, age in years and sex. The material from the prospective study consisted of cDNA or gDNA derived from T cells, B-cell-depleted T cells, or PBMCs. The samples were drawn from the first 160 participants of the ongoing ImmuneRACE study and from about 1,200 subjects provided by 6 global collaborators. Deeply sampled blood TCRbeta repertoires from subjects exposed to, actively infected with, or recovered from COVID-19 were included in the dataset. The repertoires were made available in a free public database intended to serve as a resource for research on the immune response to SARS-CoV-2.

One collaborating source in Seattle enrolled patients while the patients were actively infected and followed the patients over time throughout the course of disease. Collaborating institutions collected whole blood in K2EDTA tubes following their own protocols. For TCRbeta analysis, collaborator samples were shipped as frozen whole blood, as isolated PBMCs, or as DNA extracted from either sample type. Overall study results and their limits: The amount of clinical and demographic metadata varied by source and participant and was provided uncurated.

With respect to this clone: The clone's antigen remains unknown. Base qualities are missing; no much larger clone stands one base away.

TCRbeta CDR3 regions were amplified from genomic DNA by means of the immunoSEQ Assay, a bias-controlled multiplex PCR. The paper's processing steps were these. Within the assay, amplification of reference gene primers was used to estimate how many nucleated cells each sample contained. Sequence reads were collapsed and filtered to measure the absolute abundance of every unique TCRbeta CDR3 rearrangement. For each sample, productive Simpson clonality was calculated by taking the square root of Simpson's diversity index across productive rearrangements. Drawn from immuneACCESS, this table holds only the in-frame rearrangements with V and J called that TCRdb kept. Clones are partly lost; checked studies trace under half to an unresolved V gene and leave the rest unexplained. V and J calls and clone size come straight from that table; D and trimming were deduced from the DNA. The sample contains about 370,000 clones, 70% to 90% of them found a single time. Of the sample, around 2.8% falls within the top ten clones.

Trimming removed 5 bases from V and 3 bases from J; the gene matches leave 4 bases unexplained. Per the germline V gene, SNHLY is the CDR1 and FYNNEI is the CDR2. From the cysteine up to the phenylalanine, the CDR3 has a length of 14 residues. Only the CDR3 region is kept as DNA, spanning 42 bases read in frame from base 1. What was sequenced was peripheral blood. This TCR was sampled from a woman aged 25 to 45 with COVID-19, enrolled during active disease. The V gene is TRBV2 and the J gene is TRBJ1-2; TRBD1 agrees with 9 junctional bases. The CDR3 sequence is CASSRTGVDYGYTF. The sequence in DNA is TGTGCCAGCAGTCGGACAGGGGTCGACTATGGCTACACCTTC. The full variable domain, completed from the reference TRBV2 and TRBJ1-2 proteins outside the CDR3, reads EPEVTQTPSHQVTQMGQEVILRCVPISNHLYFYWYRQILGQKVEFLVSFYNNEISEKSEIFDDQFSVERPDGSNFTLKIRSTKLEDSAMYFCASSRTGVDYGYTFGSGTRLTVV.